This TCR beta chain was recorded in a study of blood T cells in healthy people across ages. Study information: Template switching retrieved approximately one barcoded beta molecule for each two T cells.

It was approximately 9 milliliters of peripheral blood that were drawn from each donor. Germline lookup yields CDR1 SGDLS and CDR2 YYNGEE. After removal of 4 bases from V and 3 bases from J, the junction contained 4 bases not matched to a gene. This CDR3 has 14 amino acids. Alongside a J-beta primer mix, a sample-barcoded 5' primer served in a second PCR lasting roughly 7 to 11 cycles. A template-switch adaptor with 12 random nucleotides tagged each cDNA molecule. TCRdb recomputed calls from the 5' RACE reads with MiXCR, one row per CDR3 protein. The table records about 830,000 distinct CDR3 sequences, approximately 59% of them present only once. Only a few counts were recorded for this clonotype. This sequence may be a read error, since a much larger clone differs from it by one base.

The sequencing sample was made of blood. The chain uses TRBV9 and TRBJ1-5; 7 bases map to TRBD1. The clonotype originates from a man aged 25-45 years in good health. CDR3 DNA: TGTGCCAGCAGCATAGGGACAGACAATCAGCCCCAGCATTTT. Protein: CASSIGTDNQPQHF.